Following are 32 T cell receptor beta chains from one sample sequenced in a study of CD8 T cells in Susac syndrome. The authors reverse transcribed 0.5 to 1 ug RNA with random hexamers. One entry per CDR3 protein results from TCRdb running MiXCR on the immunoSEQ multiplex PCR reads. Here the sample spans 300,000 or so distinct CDR3 sequences, around 90% being singletons. Material for sequencing was CD4+ T cells from PBMCs. These TCRs come from a human donor with multiple sclerosis.

This chain links TRBV3-1 with TRBJ2-1; D unresolved. The CDR3 is made up of 16 amino acids. Per germline, CDR1 LGHDT and CDR2 YNNKEL (reference sequence). The ends were cut back, 0 bases at V and 0 bases at J, with 9 bases in the middle. The DNA of the CDR3 is TGTGCCAGCAGCCAAGACTTGAGCACCTCCTACAATGAGCAGTTCTTC. Its protein is CASSQDLSTSYNEQFF.

The chain has TRBV12-3 or TRBV12-4 and TRBJ2-3, with D maybe TRBD1 (5 bases). This CDR3 is built from 11 residues. The V gene lost 6 bases and the J gene lost 8 bases, with 9 bases spanning the gap. The CDR3 reads CASSQGVTQYF. The CDR3 nucleotides are TGTGCCAGCAGCCAAGGGGTTACGCAGTATTTT.

This chain connects TRBV29-1 to TRBJ2-7; D is unclear. There are 13 residues in the CDR3. The germline gives CDR1 SQVTM, CDR2 ANQGSEA. The V and J ends lost 5 bases and 5 bases respectively, with 16 bases between them. CDR3 DNA: TGCAGCGTTTTCACGCGCGTACGGGACGAGCAGTACTTC. Translation: CSVFTRVRDEQYF.

V and J are TRBV6-2 or TRBV6-3 and TRBJ2-4; D might be TRBD2 (5 bases). This CDR3 comprises 16 residues. V lost 3 bases and J lost 0, with 12 bases in between. Germline-derived CDR1 and CDR2 are MNHEY and SVGEGT. This CDR3 reads CASSYSEELAKNIQYF. CDR3 nucleotides: TGTGCCAGCAGTTATTCGGAGGAGTTAGCCAAAAACATTCAGTACTTC.

The chain has TRBV21-1 and TRBJ1-5. TRBV21-1 is termed a pseudogene. CDR3 length: 15 amino acids. For the CDR3, the DNA is TGTGCCAGCAGCAAAACTCCTATCAGAAGGATGCCCCAGCATTTT. This sequence encodes CASSKTPIRRMPQHF.

The chain combines TRBV6-2 or TRBV6-3 with TRBJ1-5; D is possibly TRBD1 (6 bases). The ends were cut back, 2 bases at V and 3 bases at J, with 14 bases in the middle. Per the germline V gene, CDR1 is MNHEY and CDR2 is SVGEGT. This CDR3 is 16 amino acids long. The CDR3 DNA follows: TGTGCCAGCAGTTACGAGGTGGGGGGACACAATCAGCCCCAGCATTTT. Translated, it gives CASSYEVGGHNQPQHF.

The gene calls are TRBV2 and TRBJ1-5, with D unresolved. Germline V gives CDR1 SNHLY, CDR2 FYNNEI. The CDR3 loop spans 17 amino acids. V was shortened by 0 bases and J by 5 bases, with 17 bases between the two germline ends. As DNA, the CDR3 is TGTGCCAGCAGTGAAGCTATAGGCCCCGGGATAGATCAGCCCCAGCATTTT. It encodes CASSEAIGPGIDQPQHF.

The V and J genes are TRBV29-1 and TRBJ1-1; D is unresolved. V was shortened by 5 bases and J by 2 bases, with 18 bases between the two germline ends. Per the germline V gene, CDR1 is SQVTM and CDR2 is ANQGSEA. The CDR3 is 15 amino acids. As DNA, the CDR3 is TGCAGCGTTAGAACTCCCCAAACTAGTAACACTGAAGCTTTCTTT. Its protein product is CSVRTPQTSNTEAFF.

V and J are TRBV20-1 and TRBJ2-3, with 10 positions matching TRBD2. The CDR3 has 14 amino acids. V trimming: 5 bases; J trimming: 8 bases; junction bases outside the gene matches: 10. Per germline, CDR1 DFQATT and CDR2 SNEGSKA (reference sequence). The CDR3 region has the DNA TGCAGTGCTGGATTAGCGGGGGGCGGTCGTACGCAGTATTTT. Protein: CSAGLAGGGRTQYF.

V gene TRBV29-1 combines with J gene TRBJ2-2, with 8 positions matching TRBD1. CDR1 SQVTM and CDR2 ANQGSEA come from the germline V gene. V lost 7 bases to trimming and J lost 6 bases; unmatched junction nucleotides: 4. The CDR3 runs 12 residues. The CDR3 protein is CSAGQGSGELFF. The CDR3 bases are TGCAGCGCTGGACAGGGATCCGGGGAGCTGTTTTTT.

The V call is TRBV20-1, the J call TRBJ1-2; maybe TRBD1 (6 bases). The CDR3 sequence is 13 residues long. V was pared by 3 bases and J by 3 bases, with 11 bases between. In germline, CDR1 is DFQATT, CDR2 SNEGSKA (reference sequence). CDR3 DNA sequence: TGCAGTGCTAGGTTAGGACAGCACTATGGCTACACCTTC. Translating gives CSARLGQHYGYTF.

This clonotype was seen a single time. The CDR3 here is CASTQTVGSYNEQFF. The CDR3 DNA follows: TGTGCCAGCACCCAGACCGTCGGCTCCTACAATGAGCAGTTCTTC. The chain employs TRBV3-1 and TRBJ2-1; D unclear. Trimming shortened V by 7 bases and J by 0 bases, and 13 bases separated the two germline ends. The CDR3 contains 15 residues. Germline V gene lookup returns CDR1 LGHDT and CDR2 YNNKEL (reference sequence).

V gene TRBV7-2 combines with J gene TRBJ1-5; perhaps TRBD1 as D (5 bases). V lost 8 bases and J lost 3, with 17 bases in between. The CDR3 has 15 residues. From germline, CDR1 is SGHTA and CDR2 FQGNSA. DNA for the CDR3: TGTGCCAGCTCCGTGGCAAGGGGCTCCAATCAGCCCCAGCATTTT. It specifies CASSVARGSNQPQHF. The variable domain in full, with the rest retrieved from reference TRBV7-2 and TRBJ1-5, is GAGVSQSPSNKVTEKGKDVELRCDPISGHTALYWYRQSLGQGLEFLIYFQGNSAPDKSGLPSDRFSAERTGGSVSTLTIQRTQQEDSAVYLCASSVARGSNQPQHFGDGTRLSIL.

The genes are TRBV12-3 or TRBV12-4 and TRBJ1-4; 9 positions match TRBD1. The CDR3 extends over 14 amino acids. V dropped 4 bases and J dropped 7; count of bases not matched to a gene: 4. The CDR3 sequence is CASSWGQGSEKLFF. The CDR3 DNA sequence: TGTGCCAGCAGTTGGGGACAGGGAAGTGAAAAACTGTTTTTT.

The CDR3 here is CASSQADSAQYF. CDR3 bases: TGTGCCAGCAGCCAAGCGGACTCTGCGCAGTACTTC. The genes are TRBV3-1 and TRBJ2-7, with TRBD2 as a possible D gene (5 bases). The germline CDR1 and CDR2 sequences are LGHDT and YNNKEL (reference sequence). V was shortened by 1 base and J by 9 bases, with 10 bases between the two germline ends. The CDR3 consists of 12 residues.

This chain uses TRBV3-1 with TRBJ1-2; no reliable D call. Germline values: CDR1 LGHDT, CDR2 YNNKEL (reference sequence). CDR3 length: 12 residues. The V end lost 11 bases, the J end lost 3 bases, and 13 bases lay between the germline ends. The CDR3 DNA sequence: TGTGCCTCATCGACCCCCTACTATGGCTACACCTTC. Amino acids: CASSTPYYGYTF.

The chain carries TRBV20-1 and TRBJ2-3; tentatively, D is TRBD2 (5 bases). CDR3 length: 13 residues. Germline loops: CDR1 DFQATT, CDR2 SNEGSKA (reference sequence). Trimming removed 0 bases at V and 5 bases at J, with 9 bases between. CDR3 protein: CSAREGRLDTQYF. DNA for the CDR3: TGCAGTGCTAGAGAAGGGAGACTAGATACGCAGTATTTT.

As DNA, the CDR3 is TGTGCCTGGAGATGGGGAGGGACCTCCTACGAGCAGTACTTC. The encoded protein is CAWRWGGTSYEQYF. J is TRBJ2-7 and V is TRBV30, with TRBD2 identical over 7 bases. The length of the CDR3 is 14 residues. The V gene's germline CDR1 is GTSNPN and CDR2 SVGIG (reference sequence). The V gene end was trimmed by 3 bases and the J gene end by 0 bases; junction bases not matched to a gene: 5. Drawing the rest from reference TRBV30 and TRBJ2-7, the complete variable domain is SQTIHQWPATLVQPVGSPLSLECTVEGTSNPNLYWYRQAAGRGLQLLFYSVGIGQISSEVPQNLSASRPQDRQFILSSKKLLLSDSGFYLCAWRWGGTSYEQYFGPGTRLTVT.

This chain connects TRBV5-1 to TRBJ1-1, with TRBD1 identical over 10 bases. This CDR3 contains 18 residues. The J segment lost 0 bases and the V segment lost 2 bases, leaving 10 bases of the junction unmatched. Germline CDR1 and CDR2: SGHRS and YFSETQ. The CDR3 region has the DNA TGCGCCAGCAGCTTCACCGGGACAGGGGCAAGGATGAACACTGAAGCTTTCTTT. Its translation is CASSFTGTGARMNTEAFF.

The chain couples TRBV2 to TRBJ2-1; TRBD2 matches 11 bases. Germline V gene data show CDR1 as SNHLY and CDR2 as FYNNEI. This CDR3 contains 14 residues. J lost 8 bases, V lost 7 bases, and 7 bases had no gene match. CDR3 sequence (DNA): TGTGCCAGCAAGGTAGCGGGGGGGGGCTATGAGCAGTTCTTC. This codes for CASKVAGGGYEQFF. The variable domain in full, completed from reference TRBV2 and TRBJ2-1, reads EPEVTQTPSHQVTQMGQEVILRCVPISNHLYFYWYRQILGQKVEFLVSFYNNEISEKSEIFDDQFSVERPDGSNFTLKIRSTKLEDSAMYFCASKVAGGGYEQFFGPGTRLTVL.

The chain uses TRBV6-2 or TRBV6-3 and TRBJ2-1, with D hard to call. Germline CDR1 reads MNHEY; CDR2 reads SVGEGT. V lost 6 bases, J lost 9 bases, and 15 bases lay in between. The CDR3 contains 13 residues. The CDR3 DNA sequence: TGTGCCAGCAGCCCCTCGACCGTCGGTGAGCAGTTCTTC. Protein product: CASSPSTVGEQFF.

The gene calls are TRBV4-3 and TRBJ2-7; D gene uncertain. The CDR3 has 15 amino acids. Germline V gene sequence: CDR1 LGHNA, CDR2 YSLEER. V lost 0 bases to trimming and J lost 2 bases, with 11 bases between them. CDR3 protein: CASSQDRRQTYEQYF. CDR3 nucleotides: TGCGCCAGCAGCCAAGATCGGCGGCAGACCTACGAGCAGTACTTC.

V is TRBV2 and J is TRBJ2-3; 13 bases line up with TRBD2. Germline CDR1 reads SNHLY; CDR2 reads FYNNEI. The trim removed 6 bases at V and 10 bases at J, leaving 7 bases unmatched. The CDR3 has 14 residues. CDR3 amino acids: CASSRGTSGEPQYF. In DNA form, the CDR3 reads TGTGCCAGCAGCCGGGGGACTAGCGGGGAACCGCAGTATTTT.

This clonotype was detected once. This chain connects TRBV19 to TRBJ1-1; no reliable D call. The germline V gene has CDR1 LNHDA and CDR2 SQIVND (reference sequence). V lost 11 bases to trimming and J lost 4 bases, with 20 bases between them. The CDR3 length is 14 residues. CDR3 nucleotide sequence: TGTGCCGTTACTGGCCCTAGAGGAACCACTGAAGCTTTCTTT. Residues: CAVTGPRGTTEAFF.

This chain connects TRBV7-3 to TRBJ1-1; D is ambiguous. The CDR3 loop spans 16 amino acids. The V end lost 0 bases, the J end lost 2 bases, and 13 bases lay between the germline ends. CDR1 and CDR2 from the germline V gene are SGHTA and FQGTGA. CDR3 bases: TGTGCCAGCAGCTTAACGGGCGTGAGAGAAAACACTGAAGCTTTCTTT. This sequence encodes CASSLTGVRENTEAFF.

This chain links TRBV5-1 with TRBJ2-2; D remains ambiguous. Looked up from germline, CDR1 is SGHRS and CDR2 is YFSETQ. The CDR3 has 14 residues. Trimming removed 4 bases from V and 6 bases from J, with 13 bases in between. The CDR3 DNA follows: TGCGCCAGCAGCCTTAGCTTGGGCCCCGGGGAGCTGTTTTTT. Residues: CASSLSLGPGELFF. Filled out from reference TRBV5-1 and TRBJ2-2, the complete variable domain reads KAGVTQTPRYLIKTRGQQVTLSCSPISGHRSVSWYQQTPGQGLQFLFEYFSETQRNKGNFPGRFSGRQFSNSRSEMNVSTLELGDSALYLCASSLSLGPGELFFGEGSRLTVL.

The chain links TRBV3-1 to TRBJ2-1, with TRBD2 matching 11 bases. The J segment lost 2 bases and the V segment lost 0 bases, leaving 3 bases of the junction unmatched. The germline V gene encodes CDR1 LGHDT and CDR2 YNNKEL (reference sequence). The CDR3 totals 17 residues. CDR3 nucleotide sequence: TGTGCCAGCAGCCAAGATCGACTAGCGGGGACCTACAATGAGCAGTTCTTC. Its protein is CASSQDRLAGTYNEQFF.

The chain uses TRBV4-1 and TRBJ2-1; no definite D call. Germline values: CDR1 MGHRA, CDR2 YSYEKL. Trimming left V 2 bases short and J 5 bases short, with 22 bases between. The CDR3 covers 18 residues. As DNA, the CDR3 is TGCGCCAGCAGCCAACCGAGTTCGGGTTCAACCAACGACAATGAGCAGTTCTTC. The encoded protein is CASSQPSSGSTNDNEQFF.

The chain uses TRBV20-1 and TRBJ2-2; D gene unclear. The germline V gene has CDR1 DFQATT and CDR2 SNEGSKA (reference sequence). This CDR3 spans 13 amino acids. V lost 3 bases and J 4 bases, leaving 9 bases between the germline ends. The CDR3 nucleotides read TGCAGTGCTAGTGAAGGGCGCACCGGGGAGCTGTTTTTT. This sequence encodes CSASEGRTGELFF.

The genes are TRBV4-2 and TRBJ1-1; D gene uncertain. Germline-derived CDR1 and CDR2 are LGHNA and YNFKEQ. The CDR3 is made up of 12 amino acids. Trimming removed 0 bases from V and 10 bases from J, with 9 bases in between. The chain's CDR3 is CASSQDSFGAFF. The CDR3, as DNA: TGTGCCAGCAGCCAAGACAGTTTTGGAGCTTTCTTT.

The chain has TRBV5-4 and TRBJ2-3, with unresolved D. The CDR3 spans 14 residues. CDR1 is SGHNT, CDR2 YYREEE, per germline (reference sequence). V was clipped by 5 bases and J by 3 bases, with 13 bases between them. CDR3 loop: CASSFKATTDTQYF. The CDR3 DNA is TGTGCCAGCAGTTTTAAGGCCACAACAGATACGCAGTATTTT.

The chain has TRBV20-1 and TRBJ2-3; D possibly matches TRBD1 or TRBD2 (5 bases each). Germline lookup yields CDR1 DFQATT and CDR2 SNEGSKA (reference sequence). CDR3 size: 15 residues. The ends were cut back, 5 bases at V and 0 bases at J, with 15 bases in the middle. The CDR3 DNA reads TGCAGTGCTCCCCGGAGGCAGGGAAGCACAGATACGCAGTATTTT. This translates into CSAPRRQGSTDTQYF.